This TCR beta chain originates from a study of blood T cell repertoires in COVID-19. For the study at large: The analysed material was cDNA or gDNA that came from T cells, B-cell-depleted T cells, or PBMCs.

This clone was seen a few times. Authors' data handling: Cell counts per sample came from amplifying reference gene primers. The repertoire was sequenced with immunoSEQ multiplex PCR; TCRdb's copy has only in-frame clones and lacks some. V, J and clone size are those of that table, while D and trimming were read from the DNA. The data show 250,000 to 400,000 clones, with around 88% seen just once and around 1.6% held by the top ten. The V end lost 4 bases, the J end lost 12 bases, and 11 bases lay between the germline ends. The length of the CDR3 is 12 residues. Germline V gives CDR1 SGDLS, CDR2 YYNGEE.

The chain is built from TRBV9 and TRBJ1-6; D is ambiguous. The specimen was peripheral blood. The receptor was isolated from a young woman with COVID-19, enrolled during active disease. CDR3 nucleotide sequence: TGTGCCAGCAGCTCTCTTTTCCGACCCCTCCACTTT. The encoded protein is CASSSLFRPLHF.